Sequencing of this TCR beta chain was carried out in a study of identifying expanded T cells in peripheral blood. Findings of the study overall: Approximately two-week clone count variance significantly increased as total template count grew. Technical replicates showed about 1.2 changed clones; roughly two weeks roughly 16; four weeks 19.

TCRdb's copy holds only in-frame clones and misses some; the assay was immunoSEQ multiplex PCR. The repertoire includes approximately 100,000 clones, around 89% of them detected once, and just under 8.5% sits in the top ten. Germline-derived CDR1 and CDR2 are SNHLY and FYNNEI. CDR3 length: 15 amino acids. V lost 2 bases and J 5 bases, leaving 13 bases between the germline ends. During the collection period, no donor immune events like infections were recorded. Concerning this clone: Its antigen is not identified.

This sequence was found in a person aged 18 to 69 in good health. V usage is TRBV2 and J usage is TRBJ2-1, with D unresolved. The sequenced sample was blood. CDR3 in amino acids: CASSETGRSNNEQFF. In nucleotides, the CDR3 is TGTGCCAGCAGTGAAACCGGCCGATCGAACAATGAGCAGTTCTTC.